The text below deals with one TCR beta chain. Its cognate antigen has yet to be identified. No base quality information exists; no much larger clone differs at one position. Reading the germline V gene gives CDR1 SGDLS and CDR2 YYNGEE. From its cysteine to its phenylalanine, the CDR3 spans 14 amino acids. The CDR3 DNA has 42 bases and is translated from base 1. V gives up 4 bases and J gives up 7 bases, and the segment between their germline ends measures 18 bases. This sample is part of a study of blood T cell repertoires in COVID-19 (dated by TCRdb to 2020 to 2021). About the study as a whole: Samples from collaborators originated in the United States, Italy and Spain and spanned both the acute and convalescent phases of COVID-19. Deeply sampled blood TCRbeta repertoires from subjects exposed to, actively infected with, or recovered from COVID-19 were included in the dataset. Where HLA class I and class II types were available, the types were taken from metadata supplied by the sample provider, not from assay-based typing. Samples came from the ongoing ImmuneRACE study (first 160 participants) plus 1,254 subjects from 6 global collaborators. Sample metadata almost always included a de-identified subject ID, COVID-19 status, age in years and sex. The material from the prospective study consisted of cDNA or gDNA derived from T cells, B-cell-depleted T cells, or PBMCs. The repertoires were released in a freely available public database meant as a resource for research on the immune response to SARS-CoV-2.

Overall study results and their limits: The quantity of clinical and demographic metadata differed by source and by participant and was supplied without curation.

The immunoSEQ Assay, a bias-controlled multiplex PCR, was used to amplify TCRbeta CDR3 regions from genomic DNA. As for how the authors treated the data: Within the assay, amplification of reference gene primers was used to estimate how many nucleated cells each sample contained. Sequence reads were collapsed and filtered to measure the absolute abundance of every unique TCRbeta CDR3 rearrangement. For each sample, productive Simpson clonality was calculated as the square root of Simpson's diversity index across productive rearrangements. Entries here come from immuneACCESS through TCRdb and include only in-frame sequences with V and J called. Some clones fail to appear in such tables; in the studies checked, an unresolved V gene covers under half of the shortfall, and the cause of the remainder is unknown. V and J calls and clone size follow that table, whereas D and trimming were derived from the DNA. Here the sample has about 180,000 clones; approximately 90% occur a single time. Roughly 2.9% of the sample is taken by the ten largest.

Whole blood was collected in K2EDTA tubes by collaborating institutions according to the institutions' own protocols. For TCRbeta analysis, collaborator samples were shipped as frozen whole blood, as isolated PBMCs, or as DNA extracted from either sample type. This TCR came from a woman aged 25 to 45 with active or convalescent COVID-19. Input material: peripheral blood. The chain joins TRBV9 to TRBJ2-7; TRBD2 is a possible D gene, resting on 5 matching bases. The nucleotides are TGTGCCAGCAGCCCCCGTAGCTCGACGGGGGAGCAGTACTTC. This translates into CASSPRSSTGEQYF.